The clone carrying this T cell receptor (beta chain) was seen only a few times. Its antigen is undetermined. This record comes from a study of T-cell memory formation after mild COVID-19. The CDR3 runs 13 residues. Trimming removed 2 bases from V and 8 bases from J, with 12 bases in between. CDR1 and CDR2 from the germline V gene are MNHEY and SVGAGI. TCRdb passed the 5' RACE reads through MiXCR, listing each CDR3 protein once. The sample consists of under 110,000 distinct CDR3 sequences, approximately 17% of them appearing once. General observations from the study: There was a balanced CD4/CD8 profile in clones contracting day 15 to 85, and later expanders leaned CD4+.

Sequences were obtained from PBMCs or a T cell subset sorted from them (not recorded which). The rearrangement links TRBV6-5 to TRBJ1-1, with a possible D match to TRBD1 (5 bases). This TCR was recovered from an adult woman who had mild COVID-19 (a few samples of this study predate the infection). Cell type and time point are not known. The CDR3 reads CASSYGAAGEAFF. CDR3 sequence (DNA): TGTGCCAGCAGTTACGGGGCCGCAGGGGAAGCTTTCTTT.